This T cell receptor beta chain was captured by sequencing in a study of lymphopenia after photon versus proton radiotherapy. Whole-study results and caveats: Under photons, naive T cells and diversity fell while effector/memory populations rose.

Concerning this clone itself: Its specificity is not known.

This CDR3 is 14 amino acids long. The germline CDR1 and CDR2 sequences are PRHDT and FYEKMQ (reference sequence). Trimming took off 3 bases at V and 0 bases at J, with 5 bases between the two ends. Clones were read by immunoSEQ multiplex PCR, and TCRdb kept only the in-frame ones, dropping some. The sample includes about 39,000 clones, roughly 92% seen only once; the top ten take nearly 15%. This clonotype originated in a man in his fifties or sixties with cholangiocarcinoma. The chain is built from TRBV13 and TRBJ2-2; D is unclear. Sample: peripheral blood, taken from a patient treated with photon-based radiotherapy. For the CDR3, the DNA is TGTGCCAGCAGCTTGGTCCCGAACACCGGGGAGCTGTTTTTT. Amino acid sequence: CASSLVPNTGELFF.